This TCR beta chain was recovered during a study of human T cells and chemical hapten exposure. Turning to the study itself: While the approximately 25-week study was under way, patients received diphenylcyclopropenone on the scalp every week. Slight differences in pooled library volume were the main source of varying TCR yields across samples. Study results and limitations: No alteration of TCRs above 1 in 1000 frequency was seen with DPC sensitization.

This clonotype was observed once. Its antigen is currently unknown. The time point is: pre-sensitization, week 0. Treatment in this sample: therapeutic diphenylcyclopropenone sensitization with weekly scalp DPC. Individual cDNA molecules each carried unique molecular identifiers attached by the library. Using its own MiXCR run on the RACE reads, TCRdb lists one record per CDR3 protein. This table has 180,000 or so distinct CDR3 sequences, roughly 30% appearing once. CDR1 SQVTM and CDR2 ANQGSEA come from the germline V gene. Between the trimmed V and J ends, which lost 5 bases and 7 bases, there was a span of 12 bases. The CDR3 consists of 13 residues.

This TCR came from a woman aged 25-40 years with alopecia areata. Some clones in this sample may be carry-over from other donors' samples. This specimen was whole blood, taken in connection with sensitization to the hapten diphenylcyclopropenone (DPC). The chain joins TRBV29-1 to TRBJ1-6, with D perhaps matching TRBD1 (5 bases). CDR3 region: CSVRTFENSPLHF. As DNA, the CDR3 is TGCAGCGTTAGGACATTCGAGAATTCACCCCTCCACTTT. The full variable domain, rest sourced from reference TRBV29-1 and TRBJ1-6, is SAVISQKPSRDICQRGTSLTIQCQVDSQVTMMFWYRQQPGQSLTLIATANQGSEATYESGFVIDKFPISRPNLTFSTLTVSNMSPEDSSIYLCSVRTFENSPLHFGNGTRLTVT.